This T cell receptor (beta chain) comes out of a study of cytomegalovirus exposure and HLA in healthy donors. The CDR3 is made up of 14 amino acids. V lost 6 bases and J lost 9; bases outside the gene matches: 9. Germline V gene data show CDR1 as SGHRS and CDR2 as YFSETQ. Vbeta (60) and Jbeta (13) primers were used in the PCR. Clones were read by immunoSEQ multiplex PCR, and TCRdb kept only the in-frame ones, dropping some. The sample includes some 60,000 clones, 85% seen only once; the top ten take about 10%. This clone was detected only a few times. The receptor was isolated from a female donor in good health and CMV-seronegative. The chain couples TRBV5-1 to TRBJ2-1; TRBD2 matches 10 bases. The sample consisted of PBMCs. The CDR3 reads CASTLQRGGLEQFF. CDR3 nucleotides: TGCGCCAGCACCCTCCAGCGGGGGGGGCTTGAGCAGTTCTTC.